This T cell receptor (beta chain) was identified in a study of cytomegalovirus exposure and HLA in healthy donors. Study results and caveats: Investigators reported 164 TCR beta chains as tied to cytomegalovirus. V- and J-gene trimming in TCR beta was tied to a missense DCLRE1C variant by an analysis performed later.

This clone was detected once. Its target is unknown. The PCR made use of 60 Vbeta and 13 Jbeta primers. TCRdb's table, derived via immunoSEQ multiplex PCR, lists solely in-frame clones and lacks some. The table shows over 110,000 clones, with about 76% occurring only once. The sequence was collected from a female donor in good health and CMV-seronegative. The sample consisted of PBMCs.

The CDR3 DNA follows: TGCGCCAGCAGCCACGGACAGGGGCGGTCCTACGAGCAGTACTTC. Translated: CASSHGQGRSYEQYF. The gene calls are TRBV4-1 and TRBJ2-7, with 9 bases that match TRBD1. Germline V gene data show CDR1 as MGHRA and CDR2 as YSYEKL. This CDR3 comprises 15 residues. V lost 3 bases, J lost 1 base, and 4 bases stayed unmatched.